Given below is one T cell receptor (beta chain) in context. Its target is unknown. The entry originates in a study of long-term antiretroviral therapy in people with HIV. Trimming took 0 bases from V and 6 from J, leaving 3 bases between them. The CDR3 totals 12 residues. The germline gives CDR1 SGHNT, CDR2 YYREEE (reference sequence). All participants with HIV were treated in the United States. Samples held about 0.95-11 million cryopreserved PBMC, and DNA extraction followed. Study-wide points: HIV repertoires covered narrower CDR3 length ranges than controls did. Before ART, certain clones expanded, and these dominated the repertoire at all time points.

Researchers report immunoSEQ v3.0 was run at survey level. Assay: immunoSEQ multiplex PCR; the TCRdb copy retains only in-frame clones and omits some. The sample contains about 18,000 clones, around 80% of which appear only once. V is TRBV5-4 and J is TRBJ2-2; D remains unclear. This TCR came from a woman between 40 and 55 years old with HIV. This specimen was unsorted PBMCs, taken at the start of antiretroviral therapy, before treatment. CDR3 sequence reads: CASSLVAGELFF. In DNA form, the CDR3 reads TGTGCCAGCAGCTTGGTTGCCGGGGAGCTGTTTTTT.